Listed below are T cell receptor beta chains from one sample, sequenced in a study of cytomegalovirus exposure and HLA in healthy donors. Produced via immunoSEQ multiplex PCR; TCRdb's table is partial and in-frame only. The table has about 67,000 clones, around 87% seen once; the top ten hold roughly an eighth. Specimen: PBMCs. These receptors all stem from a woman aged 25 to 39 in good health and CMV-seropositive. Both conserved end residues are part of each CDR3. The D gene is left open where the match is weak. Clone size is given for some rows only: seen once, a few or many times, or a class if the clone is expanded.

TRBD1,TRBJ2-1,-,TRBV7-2,TGTGCCAGCAGCTTAGCGCTGGCACAGGGGGCCTACAATGAGCAGTTCTTC,CASSLALAQGAYNEQFF
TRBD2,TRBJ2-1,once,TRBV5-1,TGCGCCAGCAGCCCCGGACTAGCGGGAGGGCCAGGGGATGAGCAGTTCTTC,CASSPGLAGGPGDEQFF
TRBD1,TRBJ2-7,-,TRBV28,TGTGCCAGCAGTTCCTCCGGGACAGGGAATTTCTACGAGCAGTACTTC,CASSSSGTGNFYEQYF
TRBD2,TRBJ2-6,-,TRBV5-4,TGTGCCAGCAGCCCGGATCCGGGACTAGTAGGCTCTGGGGCCAACGTCCTGACTTTC,CASSPDPGLVGSGANVLTF
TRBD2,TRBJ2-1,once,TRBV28,TGTGCCAGCAGTGTCCCCGGGACTAGCGGGACCCTTTACAATGAGCAGTTCTTC,CASSVPGTSGTLYNEQFF
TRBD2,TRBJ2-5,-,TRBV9,TGTGCCAGCAGCGTAGGGAAGGTAGCGGGGGTACAAGAGACCCAGTACTTC,CASSVGKVAGVQETQYF
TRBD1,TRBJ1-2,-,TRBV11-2,TGTGCCAGCAGCTTAGGAGGGACAGGGGGAATGGTTCGCTACACCTTC,CASSLGGTGGMVRYTF
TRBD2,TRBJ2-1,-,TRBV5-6,TGTGCCAGCAGCTTTAGCGGGGGCCTCAATGAGCAGTTCTTC,CASSFSGGLNEQFF
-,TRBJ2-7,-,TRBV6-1,TGTGCCAGCAGCGAACGTTTCGGGGGGCTCTCCTACGAGCAGTACTTC,CASSERFGGLSYEQYF
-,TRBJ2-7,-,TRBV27,TGTGCCAGCAGTTTATCGTTAAGCGGGGAGCAGTACTTC,CASSLSLSGEQYF
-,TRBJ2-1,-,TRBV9,TGTGCCAGCAGCGGAAGAAGCGGAAGCTCCTACAATGAGCAGTTCTTC,CASSGRSGSSYNEQFF
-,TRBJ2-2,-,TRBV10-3,TGTGCCATCAGTGACGCGGGAAAATCCACCGGGGAGCTGTTTTTT,CAISDAGKSTGELFF
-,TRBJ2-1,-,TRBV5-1,TGCGCCAGCAGCTTGGGCAGAAACAATGAGCAGTTCTTC,CASSLGRNNEQFF
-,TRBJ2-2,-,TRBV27,TGTGCCAGCAGCCACCCTAGGGGGGAGCTGTTTTTT,CASSHPRGELFF
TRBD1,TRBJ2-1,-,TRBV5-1,TGCGCCAGCAGCTTGGGGGACAGGGTTCTGAATGAGCAGTTCTTC,CASSLGDRVLNEQFF
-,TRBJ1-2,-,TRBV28,TGTAGGACAGCGGGGGAACCTAACTATGGCTACACCTTC,CRTAGEPNYGYTF
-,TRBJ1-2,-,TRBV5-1,TGCGCCAGCAGCTTGTCAGGGGTATATGGCTACACCTTC,CASSLSGVYGYTF
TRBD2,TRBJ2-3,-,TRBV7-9,TGTGCCAGCAGCCATACACTAGCGGGAAGCACAGATACGCAGTATTTT,CASSHTLAGSTDTQYF
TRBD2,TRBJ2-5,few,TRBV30,TGTGCCTGGAACAGCGGGACTTGGGAGACCCAGTACTTC,CAWNSGTWETQYF
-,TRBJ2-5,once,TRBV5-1,TGCGCCAGCAGATTAGCGGAAGCTCAAGAGACCCAGTACTTC,CASRLAEAQETQYF
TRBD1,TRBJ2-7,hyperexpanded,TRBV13,TGTGCCAGCAGCCCGAACAGGGGCGCGGGTGTACGCGAGCAGTACTTC,CASSPNRGAGVREQYF
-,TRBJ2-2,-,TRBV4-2,TGTGCCAGCAGCCAAGTGGGCGGGTGGGCCGGGGAGCTGTTTTTT,CASSQVGGWAGELFF
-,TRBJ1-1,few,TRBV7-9,TGTGCCAGCAGCTTAGGCCGGACTGAAGCTTTCTTT,CASSLGRTEAFF
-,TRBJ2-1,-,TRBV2,TGTGCCAGCATCGGATTAGGGATAGCGGAGAGCTCCTACAATGAGCAGTTCTTC,CASIGLGIAESSYNEQFF
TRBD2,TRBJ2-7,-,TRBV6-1,TGTGCCAGCAGTGAAGGGGGACTAGCGAACTACGAGCAGTACTTC,CASSEGGLANYEQYF
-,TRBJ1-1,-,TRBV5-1,TGCGCCAGCAGCTTGGACAGGGCCACCTTTGAAGCTTTCTTT,CASSLDRATFEAFF
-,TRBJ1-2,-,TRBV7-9,TGTGCCAGCACCCTCGGGGAACAGAACTATGGCTACACCTTC,CASTLGEQNYGYTF